This T cell receptor (beta chain) was recovered during a study of blood T cell repertoires in COVID-19. This clone was seen once. One end of the junction is discordant with germline, which a read error may explain. Here immunoSEQ multiplex PCR was the method, and the copy in TCRdb shows in-frame clones only, minus some. The table shows a few hundred thousand clones, with approximately 80% occurring only once. Material: peripheral blood. The clonotype was recovered from a woman aged 80 or older with COVID-19, enrolled during active disease.

The CDR3 nucleotides are TGTGCTAGCAGCTCAAGCGGGTCATGGAATCAAAACATTCAGTACTTC. Translated: CASSSSGSWNQNIQYF. J is TRBJ2-4 and V is TRBV7-7, with D perhaps TRBD2 (6 bases). Looked up from germline, CDR1 is SSHAT and CDR2 is FNYEAQ (reference sequence). The length of the CDR3 is 16 residues.